In this sample, the clone carrying this T cell receptor (beta chain) turned up many times. What it recognizes is unknown. These data belong to a study of early T cells in non-severe SARS-CoV-2 infection. On the study more broadly: Whole-blood bulk RNA, unsorted, was sequenced, and chains were unpaired. Study-wide findings and caveats: CD4 and private specificities were missed by VDJdb matching, which favored anti-spike CD8 responses.

V was trimmed by 0 bases and J by 4 bases, leaving 18 bases between them. Per the germline V gene, CDR1 is DFQATT and CDR2 is SNEGSKA (reference sequence). The CDR3 length is 16 residues. MiXCR, applied by TCRdb to the 5' RACE reads, yields one record per CDR3 protein. This repertoire shows 30,000 to 40,000 distinct CDR3 sequences, around 5% found once; its top ten account for about 14%. The source of this sequence is an adult who was a healthcare worker with PCR-confirmed SARS-CoV-2 infection or an uninfected control (not recorded which). The source material was whole blood. The chain recombines TRBV20-1 with TRBJ1-1, with D possibly TRBD1 on 5 matching bases. CDR3 bases: TGCAGTGCTAGAGACGTACGAACCCAGGGAGGCACTGAAGCTTTCTTT. This sequence encodes CSARDVRTQGGTEAFF.